This TCR beta chain is from a study of T cells expressing NK-cell markers (dated by TCRdb to about 2020). With regard to the full study: TCR beta-chain repertoires were profiled in sorted CD3+CD56+NKG2C+, CD3+CD56+NKG2C- and CD3+CD56-NKG2C+ T-cell subsets from eight donors. Among the eight sequenced donors, only one was HCMV-seronegative, while the other seven were HCMV-seropositive. All eight donors whose samples were sequenced were randomly selected healthy volunteers, three of them men and five women. The libraries were sequenced on Illumina HiSeq 2000/2500, MiSeq or NextSeq, producing 2 x 150 bp reads. General conclusions and limits of the study: Whether the expanded NKG2C-expressing T cell clones were specific for HCMV antigens was left unclear. For about 6 donors, the dominant CD3+CD56+NKG2C+ clonotypes were among the top 10 CD8+ clonotypes and accounted for roughly 1.0-7.5% of CD8+ T cells. Those dominant clonotypes were again the most abundant among CD3+CD56-NKG2C+ cells in a handful of donors, at about 25-60.1%.

Inclusive of the bounding cysteine and phenylalanine, the CDR3 is 16 residues long. The coding DNA is unavailable. The germline V gene sets CDR1 to MGHRA and CDR2 to YSYEKL. A commercial ELISA kit detecting HCMV-specific IgG in serum was used to determine HCMV serostatus. Ficoll density gradient centrifugation was used to isolate peripheral blood mononuclear cells from blood. TCRdb names Illumina HiSeq 2000 as the instrument used. The TCR beta cDNA libraries were made using 5'RACE template switching, a step that added both a universal primer site and unique molecular identifiers. Synthesis of cDNA was primed from the TCR beta constant segment and was followed by two consecutive PCR amplification steps. Under the source paper's analysis protocol: MIGEC handled demultiplexing of the reads and grouping by UMI, while MiTCR was used to assemble and quantify clonotypes. To exclude erroneous sequences, only TCR cDNA sequences supported by at least two reads were retained. The tcR package was used for downstream repertoire analysis, with clonotypes matched between fractions based on CDR3 nucleotide sequence plus V segment. VDJmatch was used to annotate antigen specificity against VDJdb, with one amino acid substitution in CDR3 permitted. Reprocessed by TCRdb, the reads give a single entry per CDR3 protein sequence, without DNA. The V and J calls reflect TCRdb's pipeline rather than the authors' work. The table of this sample itemizes a few hundred thousand distinct CDR3 sequences. Over 1.1% of the sample goes to the ten largest clones.

Comments on this clonotype: It lacks a known antigen.

The sequence was collected from a woman between 45 and 60 years old in good health. Donor details come from another sample of the same person, matched by shared clones. The chain uses TRBV4-1 and TRBJ2-1. The sequencing input was blood T cells: a sorted CD56 or NKG2C T cell subset, CD4+ or CD8+ T cells, or bulk PBMC T cells (not recorded which). CDR3 protein: CASSQDIRVSYNEQFF.